This T cell receptor beta chain was captured by sequencing in a study of immune characterization of retroperitoneal liposarcoma. TCRdb recomputed calls from the PCR reads with MiXCR, one row per CDR3 protein. The repertoire holds about 10,000 distinct CDR3 sequences, with less than 30% as singletons. The germline V gene has CDR1 LGHDT and CDR2 YNNKEL (reference sequence). This CDR3 comprises 16 residues. Trimming cost V 3 bases and J 0 bases, with 14 bases left between them. This chain joins TRBV3-1 and TRBJ1-2; D unclear. The sequenced sample consisted of blood. This TCR was sampled from a male donor with retroperitoneal liposarcoma. The CDR3 spells CASSQVGRNPNYGYTF. Written as DNA, the CDR3 is TGTGCCAGCAGCCAGGTGGGAAGGAATCCTAACTATGGCTACACCTTC.